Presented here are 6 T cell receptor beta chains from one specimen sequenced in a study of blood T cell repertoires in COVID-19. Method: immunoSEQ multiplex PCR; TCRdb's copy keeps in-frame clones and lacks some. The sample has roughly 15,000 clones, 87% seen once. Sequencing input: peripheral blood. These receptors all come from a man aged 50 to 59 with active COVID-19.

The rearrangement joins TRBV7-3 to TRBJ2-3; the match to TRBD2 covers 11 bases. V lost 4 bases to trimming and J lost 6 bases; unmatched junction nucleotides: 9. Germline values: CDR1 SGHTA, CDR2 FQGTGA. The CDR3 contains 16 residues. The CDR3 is CASSSGLAGVLDTQYF. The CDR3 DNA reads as TGTGCCAGCAGCTCCGGACTAGCGGGTGTCCTCGATACGCAGTATTTT.

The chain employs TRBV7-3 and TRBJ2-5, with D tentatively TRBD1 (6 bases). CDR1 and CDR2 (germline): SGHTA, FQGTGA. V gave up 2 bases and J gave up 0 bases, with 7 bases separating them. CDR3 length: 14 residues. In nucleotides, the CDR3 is TGTGCCAGCAGCTTACAGGGGAACCAAGAGACCCAGTACTTC. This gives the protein CASSLQGNQETQYF.

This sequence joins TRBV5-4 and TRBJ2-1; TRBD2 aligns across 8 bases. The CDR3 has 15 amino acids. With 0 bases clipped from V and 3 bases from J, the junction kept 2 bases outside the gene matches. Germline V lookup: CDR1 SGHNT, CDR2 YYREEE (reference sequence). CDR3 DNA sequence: TGTGCCAGCAGCTTGGGAGCGGGAGTCTACAATGAGCAGTTCTTC. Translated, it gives CASSLGAGVYNEQFF.

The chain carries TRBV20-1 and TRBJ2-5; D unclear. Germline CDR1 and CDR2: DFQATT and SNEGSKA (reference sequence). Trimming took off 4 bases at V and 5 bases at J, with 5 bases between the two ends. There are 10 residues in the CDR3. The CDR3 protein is CSAKEETQYF. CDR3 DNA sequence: TGCAGTGCTAAGGAGGAGACCCAGTACTTC.

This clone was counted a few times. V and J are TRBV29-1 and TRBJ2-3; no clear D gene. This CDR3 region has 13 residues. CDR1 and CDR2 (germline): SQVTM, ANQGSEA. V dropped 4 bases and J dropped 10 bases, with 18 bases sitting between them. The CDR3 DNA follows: TGCAGCGTTGTGTCCTATCACTACGAACCGCAGTATTTT. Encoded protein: CSVVSYHYEPQYF.

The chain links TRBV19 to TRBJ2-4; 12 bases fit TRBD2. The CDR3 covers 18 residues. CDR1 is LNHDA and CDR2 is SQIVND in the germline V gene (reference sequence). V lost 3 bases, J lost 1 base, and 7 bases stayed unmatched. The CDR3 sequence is CASSISLAGGVAKNIQYF. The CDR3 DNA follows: TGTGCCAGTAGTATTTCCCTAGCGGGGGGGGTGGCCAAAAACATTCAGTACTTC.